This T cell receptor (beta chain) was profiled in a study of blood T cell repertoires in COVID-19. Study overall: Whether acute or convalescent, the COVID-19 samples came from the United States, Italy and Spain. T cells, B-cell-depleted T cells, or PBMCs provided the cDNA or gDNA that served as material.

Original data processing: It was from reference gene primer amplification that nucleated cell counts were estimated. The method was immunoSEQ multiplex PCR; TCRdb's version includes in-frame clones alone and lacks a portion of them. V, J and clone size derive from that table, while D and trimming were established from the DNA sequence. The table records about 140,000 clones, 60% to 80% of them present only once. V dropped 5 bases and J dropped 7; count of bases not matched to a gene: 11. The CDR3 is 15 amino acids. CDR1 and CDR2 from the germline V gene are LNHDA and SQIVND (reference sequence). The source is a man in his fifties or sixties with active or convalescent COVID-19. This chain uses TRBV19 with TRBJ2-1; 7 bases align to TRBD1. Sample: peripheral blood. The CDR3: CASSVTRGRGNEQFF. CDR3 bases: TGTGCCAGTAGTGTGACTCGGGGCAGGGGGAATGAGCAGTTCTTC.